These 25 T cell receptor beta chains share one sample of origin, sequenced in a study of blood T cell repertoires in COVID-19. Profiled with immunoSEQ multiplex PCR; TCRdb holds only in-frame clones, not every one. The sample records 300,000 to 450,000 clones, more than 70% being singletons. The sample comprised peripheral blood. These receptors originate from a woman aged 55-69 years with COVID-19, enrolled during active disease.

This clone was observed once. The chain employs TRBV5-8 and TRBJ1-5; 9 nucleotides match TRBD1. J was trimmed by 7 bases and V by 3 bases; bases with no gene match: 11. CDR3 length: 16 amino acids. Germline V gives CDR1 SGHTS, CDR2 YDEGEE. The CDR3 reads CASSYSTGGEEQPQHF. CDR3 nucleotide sequence: TGTGCCAGCAGCTATTCTACAGGGGGCGAGGAGCAGCCCCAGCATTTT.

In DNA, the CDR3 is TGTGCCAGCAGCGCAGGACTCCTCCGAGGGGCCAAAAACATTCAGTACTTC. Protein product: CASSAGLLRGAKNIQYF. The chain uses TRBV9 and TRBJ2-4; a weak D match, TRBD2 (5 bases). The CDR3 contains 17 residues. V lost 3 bases and J lost 1, with 17 bases in between. CDR1 is SGDLS and CDR2 is YYNGEE in the germline V gene.

Of note for this clone: At one end, the junction sequence differs from germline, possibly due to a read error. The chain combines TRBV6-6 with TRBJ1-5; 10 bases line up with TRBD1. The length of the CDR3 is 15 residues. Germline loops: CDR1 MNHNY, CDR2 SVGAGI (reference sequence). CDR3 DNA: TGTGCCAGCAGCTACTTGACAGGGGGCGTGCAGCCCCAGCATTTT. Its translation is CASSYLTGGVQPQHF.

The rearrangement joins TRBV30 to TRBJ2-3, with TRBD2 matching 13 bases. Germline-derived CDR1 and CDR2 are GTSNPN and SVGIG (reference sequence). CDR3 length: 14 amino acids. With 7 bases clipped from V and 8 bases from J, the junction kept 9 bases outside the gene matches. CDR3 bases: TGTGCCTTCACGGGACTAGCGGGGTTCTTTACGCAGTATTTT. Its translation: CAFTGLAGFFTQYF.

Only a few counts were recorded for this clone. V usage is TRBV2 and J usage is TRBJ1-2; D remains unclear. The germline CDR1 and CDR2 sequences are SNHLY and FYNNEI. This CDR3 is 14 amino acids long. V lost 6 bases and J lost 0, with 11 bases in between. The CDR3 nucleotides are TGTGCCAGCAGGGCATCGAATTCTAACTATGGCTACACCTTC. Residues: CASRASNSNYGYTF.

This clone has just a few counts. The J gene is TRBJ1-2, the V gene TRBV5-5; 7 nucleotides agree with TRBD1. This CDR3 region has 13 residues. The ends lost 4 bases at V and 1 base at J; junction bases unmatched: 1. Germline V gives CDR1 SGHKS, CDR2 YYEKEE (reference sequence). CDR3 nucleotides: TGTGCCAGCAGCACAGGGGATAACTATGGCTACACCTTC. This codes for CASSTGDNYGYTF.

The V and J genes are TRBV5-1 and TRBJ2-7; D is possibly TRBD2 (6 bases). Germline V gene data show CDR1 as SGHRS and CDR2 as YFSETQ. The CDR3 is 14 amino acids. V was cut by 4 bases and J by 3 bases, with 14 bases left in between. CDR3 residues: CASSTGDGHYEQYF. CDR3 nucleotide sequence: TGCGCCAGCAGCACGGGGGACGGACACTACGAGCAGTACTTC.

The chain recombines TRBV3-1 (or the pseudogene TRBV3-2) with TRBJ1-4; 8 nucleotides agree with TRBD1. The CDR3 is 17 amino acids. Per germline, CDR1 LGHDT and CDR2 YNNKEL (reference sequence). V trimming: 1 base; J trimming: 6 bases; junction bases outside the gene matches: 10. The CDR3 DNA follows: TGTGCCAGCAGCCAAGCTCTCCTCGGGACAGGCCATGAAAAACTGTTTTTT. It translates to CASSQALLGTGHEKLFF.

The V gene is TRBV2, the J gene TRBJ1-1, with 7 nucleotides matching TRBD1. In germline, CDR1 is SNHLY, CDR2 FYNNEI. V dropped 5 bases and J dropped 3; count of bases not matched to a gene: 9. The CDR3 length is 15 residues. The DNA of the CDR3 is TGTGCCAGCAGTCCAACAGGGGTCGGAGACACTGAAGCTTTCTTT. The encoded protein is CASSPTGVGDTEAFF.

The count of this clone is one. The chain recombines TRBV7-3 with TRBJ2-1; no definite D call. The CDR3 has 13 residues. Between the trimmed V and J ends, which lost 2 bases and 8 bases, there was a span of 10 bases. CDR1 and CDR2 (germline): SGHTA, FQGTGA. The CDR3 loop reads CASSLDLGDEQFF. Written as DNA, the CDR3 is TGTGCCAGCAGCTTAGACCTGGGCGATGAGCAGTTCTTC.

This clone has a single count. The chain joins TRBV5-1 to TRBJ1-1; TRBD1 matches at 10 bases. Germline CDR1 and CDR2: SGHRS and YFSETQ. V lost 4 bases and J lost 2; bases outside the gene matches: 11. The CDR3 spans 17 residues. Written as DNA, the CDR3 is TGCGCCAGCAGCCCACGGACAGGGGGGATGAAAAACACTGAAGCTTTCTTT. It yields the protein CASSPRTGGMKNTEAFF.

The gene calls are TRBV30 and TRBJ2-7, with D possibly TRBD1 on 6 matching bases. Looked up from germline, CDR1 is GTSNPN and CDR2 is SVGIG (reference sequence). V lost 1 base, J lost 2 bases, and 12 bases lay in between. This CDR3 is built from 14 residues. CDR3 nucleotide sequence: TGTGCCTGGAGTGCACAGACAGGACCCTACGAGCAGTACTTC. Its translation is CAWSAQTGPYEQYF.

The CDR3 DNA sequence: TGTGCCAGCAGCTTGACAGGGGCGCAGGATGGCTACACCTTC. It specifies CASSLTGAQDGYTF. The chain employs TRBV7-9 and TRBJ1-2; 8 bases fit TRBD1. Unmatched junction bases numbered 6, after V lost 3 bases and J lost 6 bases. The CDR3 has 14 residues. The germline gives CDR1 SEHNR, CDR2 FQNEAQ (reference sequence).

To note about this clone: Other DNA sequences in this specimen translate into the identical CDR3. This chain joins TRBV3-1 (or the pseudogene TRBV3-2) and TRBJ1-1, with D uncertain. The CDR3 totals 12 residues. The ends were cut back, 4 bases at V and 2 bases at J, with 5 bases in the middle. Germline V CDR1 and CDR2: LGHDT, YNNKEL (reference sequence). The CDR3, as DNA: TGTGCCAGCAGCCTTATAAACACTGAAGCTTTCTTT. Translating it yields CASSLINTEAFF.

The chain joins TRBV27 to TRBJ1-6; TRBD1 agrees at 10 bases. The CDR3 covers 15 residues. Germline trimming cut 5 bases from V and 10 bases from J; bases unmatched to any gene: 8. Germline CDR1 MNHEY, CDR2 SMNVEV (reference sequence). This CDR3 is CASSLRQGAGSPLHF. CDR3 bases: TGTGCCAGCAGTCTACGACAGGGGGCCGGGTCACCCCTCCACTTT.

The chain carries TRBV27 and TRBJ2-6, with TRBD1 identical over 9 bases. Germline V gives CDR1 MNHEY, CDR2 SMNVEV (reference sequence). CDR3 length: 15 residues. The J segment lost 8 bases and the V segment lost 5 bases, leaving 7 bases of the junction unmatched. For the CDR3, the DNA is TGTGCCAGCAGTCCCCGGACAGGGGATCCCAACGTCCTGACTTTC. Its protein product is CASSPRTGDPNVLTF.

The chain combines TRBV12-3 or TRBV12-4 with TRBJ1-2; maybe TRBD1 (5 bases). The CDR3 totals 12 residues. The germline V and J ends were trimmed by 7 bases and 4 bases, with 10 bases remaining between them. This CDR3 is CASTLDSYGYTF. The CDR3 DNA reads as TGTGCCAGCACCCTAGACAGCTATGGCTACACCTTC.

In the case of this clone: The same CDR3 arises from other DNA sequences in this sample as well. The V call is TRBV28, the J call TRBJ1-5; no reliable D call. Trimming left V 1 base short and J 4 bases short, with 5 bases between. There are 13 residues in the CDR3. The germline gives CDR1 MDHEN, CDR2 SYDVKM. In DNA, the CDR3 is TGTGCCAGCAGTTTATCGGGAAATCAGCCCCAGCATTTT. It translates to CASSLSGNQPQHF.

The chain combines TRBV7-3 with TRBJ1-1, with a weak D call TRBD1 (5 bases). Germline V gives CDR1 SGHTA, CDR2 FQGTGA. The CDR3 sequence is 14 residues long. The V gene lost 2 bases and the J gene lost 6 bases, with 13 bases spanning the gap. The CDR3 loop reads CASSLFGGDPEAFF. CDR3 nucleotides: TGTGCCAGCAGCTTATTCGGGGGTGACCCTGAAGCTTTCTTT.

This chain uses TRBV28 with TRBJ1-3; no reliable D call. The germline V gene has CDR1 MDHEN and CDR2 SYDVKM. This CDR3 has 14 residues. The V end lost 3 bases, the J end lost 4 bases, and 10 bases lay between the germline ends. CDR3 nucleotide sequence: TGTGCCAGCAGTTTTGCAGGTAGAGGAAACACCATATATTTT. It encodes CASSFAGRGNTIYF.

In its sample, this clone was seen a few times. The J gene is TRBJ2-4, the V gene TRBV6-6, with D possibly TRBD2 on 5 matching bases. The CDR3 covers 14 residues. Trimming removed 2 bases at V and 1 base at J, with 6 bases between. Germline V gene lookup returns CDR1 MNHNY and CDR2 SVGAGI (reference sequence). In nucleotides, the CDR3 is TGTGCCAGCAGTTACAGGGAGGCCAAAAACATTCAGTACTTC. Protein sequence: CASSYREAKNIQYF.

The V and J genes are TRBV5-4 and TRBJ2-2, with 11 bases matching TRBD2. V was clipped by 2 bases and J by 2 bases; unmatched bases: 5. Per germline, CDR1 SGHNT and CDR2 YYREEE (reference sequence). This CDR3 region has 17 residues. This chain's CDR3 is CASSFGGLAGNTGELFF. The CDR3 DNA follows: TGTGCCAGCAGCTTCGGAGGACTAGCGGGTAACACCGGGGAGCTGTTTTTT.

The chain recombines TRBV7-2 with TRBJ2-1; 9 bases line up with TRBD2. The CDR3 length is 16 residues. Trimming cost V 1 base and J 9 bases; bases outside gene matches: 10. Germline V lookup: CDR1 SGHTA, CDR2 FQGNSA. CDR3 DNA sequence: TGTGCCAGCAGCTTAGTCTCCCGCGGGGGGGTGACTGAGCAGTTCTTC. It yields the protein CASSLVSRGGVTEQFF.

The chain couples TRBV19 to TRBJ1-1; 7 bases line up with TRBD1. Germline values: CDR1 LNHDA, CDR2 SQIVND (reference sequence). Losses at the gene ends were 4 bases for V and 1 base for J; bases not matched to a gene: 6. The CDR3 sequence is 15 residues long. DNA for the CDR3: TGTGCCAGTAGTACTCCGGGACAGACGAACACTGAAGCTTTCTTT. Protein sequence: CASSTPGQTNTEAFF.

CDR3 DNA sequence: TGTGCCAGCAGCTTTCAAGCGTCTCCACGGGAGACCCAGTACTTC. Translated, it gives CASSFQASPRETQYF. This chain uses TRBV9 with TRBJ2-5, with unresolved D. Between the trimmed V and J ends, which lost 4 bases and 5 bases, there was a span of 18 bases. The CDR3 consists of 15 residues. Per the germline V gene, CDR1 is SGDLS and CDR2 is YYNGEE.